The next 20 T cell receptor beta chains were all read from a single sample in a study of blood T cell repertoires in COVID-19. The protocol was immunoSEQ multiplex PCR, while the TCRdb copy is restricted to in-frame clones and leaves out a portion. The top ten clones hold roughly 9.4% of a sample with under 300,000 clones, about four fifths of them seen once. The sequenced sample consisted of peripheral blood. The source of these receptors is a woman aged 45-60 years who had recovered from COVID-19.

The chain couples TRBV19 to TRBJ1-1, with 7 nucleotides matching TRBD1. Germline CDR1 and CDR2: LNHDA and SQIVND (reference sequence). CDR3 length: 13 residues. Trimming removed 9 bases from V and 0 bases from J; junction bases left unmatched: 4. DNA of the CDR3: TGTGCCAGCAGACAGGGAGTGAACACTGAAGCTTTCTTT. Its protein product is CASRQGVNTEAFF.

This clone was observed a handful of times. V is TRBV7-2 and J is TRBJ1-1; tentatively, D is TRBD1 (5 bases). This CDR3 is 14 amino acids long. V was shortened by 4 bases and J by 6 bases, with 15 bases between the two germline ends. Germline V CDR1 and CDR2: SGHTA, FQGNSA. CDR3 DNA sequence: TGTGCCAGCAGCTCTCGACAGCTACGGGCTGAAGCTTTCTTT. It specifies CASSSRQLRAEAFF. The variable domain in full, completed from reference TRBV7-2 and TRBJ1-1, reads GAGVSQSPSNKVTEKGKDVELRCDPISGHTALYWYRQSLGQGLEFLIYFQGNSAPDKSGLPSDRFSAERTGGSVSTLTIQRTQQEDSAVYLCASSSRQLRAEAFFGQGTRLTVV.

This clone has only one observation. The chain carries TRBV11-3 and TRBJ2-3; the match to TRBD2 covers 7 bases. Germline V gene sequence: CDR1 SGHNT, CDR2 YENEEA. V trimming: 1 base; J trimming: 6 bases; junction bases outside the gene matches: 7. The CDR3 has 15 amino acids. CDR3 region: CASSLASGVSDTQYF. CDR3 DNA sequence: TGTGCCAGCAGCTTAGCTAGCGGCGTTAGCGATACGCAGTATTTT.

J is TRBJ2-1 and V is TRBV10-3, with a possible D match to TRBD2 (6 bases). The CDR3 length is 12 residues. In germline, CDR1 is ENHRY, CDR2 SYGVKD. V was trimmed by 3 bases and J by 7 bases, leaving 7 bases between them. The CDR3 spells CAISEGGNEQFF. DNA for the CDR3: TGTGCCATCAGTGAAGGAGGGAATGAGCAGTTCTTC.

The chain links TRBV24-1 to TRBJ2-7; 7 bases match TRBD1. V gave up 9 bases and J gave up 3 bases; unmatched junction bases: 4. The length of the CDR3 is 12 residues. Germline loops: CDR1 KGHDR, CDR2 SFDVKD. This CDR3 reads CATAGGHYEQYF. For the CDR3, the DNA is TGTGCCACCGCAGGGGGTCACTACGAGCAGTACTTC.

V is TRBV28 and J is TRBJ1-5; tentative D call: TRBD1 (6 bases). The CDR3 covers 16 residues. Trimming pared 2 bases from V and 0 bases from J, leaving 11 bases between. Germline V gene lookup returns CDR1 MDHEN and CDR2 SYDVKM. The CDR3 region has the DNA TGTGCCAGCAGTTTAGGGACATCGGATAGCAATCAGCCCCAGCATTTT. This codes for CASSLGTSDSNQPQHF.

The chain links TRBV3-1 (or the pseudogene TRBV3-2) to TRBJ2-5; D perhaps matches TRBD1 (5 bases). Germline CDR1 is LGHDT and CDR2 is YNNKEL (reference sequence). The CDR3 has 15 residues. The V end was cut by 0 bases, the J end by 7 bases, with 15 bases between. As DNA, the CDR3 is TGTGCCAGCAGCCAAGATGTCTACACCCAGGGGACCCAGTACTTC. Translated, it gives CASSQDVYTQGTQYF.

The CDR3 loop is CSVVWRRSYEQYF. In nucleotides, the CDR3 is TGCAGCGTTGTCTGGCGGCGCTCCTACGAGCAGTACTTC. V usage is TRBV29-1 and J usage is TRBJ2-7; D is uncertain. This CDR3 has 13 amino acids. CDR1 is SQVTM, CDR2 ANQGSEA, per germline. Trimming left V 4 bases short and J 0 bases short, with 10 bases between.

This chain joins TRBV3-1 (or the pseudogene TRBV3-2) and TRBJ2-5; maybe TRBD2 (5 bases). Per the germline V gene, CDR1 is LGHDT and CDR2 is YNNKEL (reference sequence). Trimming left V 6 bases short and J 5 bases short, with 19 bases between. The CDR3 has 15 amino acids. The CDR3 spells CASRLGAADTETQYF. For the CDR3, the DNA is TGTGCCAGCAGACTCGGTGCAGCGGATACGGAGACCCAGTACTTC.

This chain joins TRBV5-1 and TRBJ2-7; maybe TRBD2 (5 bases). Germline CDR1 and CDR2: SGHRS and YFSETQ. The CDR3 consists of 12 residues. Trimming left V 1 base short and J 4 bases short, with 6 bases between. The CDR3 reads CASSLPGYEQYF. The CDR3 DNA follows: TGCGCCAGCAGCTTGCCGGGATACGAGCAGTACTTC.

The chain couples TRBV7-9 to TRBJ2-5; 8 bases line up with TRBD1. This CDR3 spans 18 amino acids. CDR1 is SEHNR and CDR2 is FQNEAQ in the germline V gene (reference sequence). Trimming took 5 bases from V and 2 from J; bases not matched to a gene: 16. In nucleotides, the CDR3 is TGTGCCAGCAGCCCACGCCCTGGGGGCAGGGGGCGTCAAGAGACCCAGTACTTC. Protein sequence: CASSPRPGGRGRQETQYF.

This chain links TRBV19 with TRBJ2-2; D ambiguous. This CDR3 spans 14 amino acids. V lost 5 bases and J 0 bases, leaving 7 bases between the germline ends. In germline, CDR1 is LNHDA, CDR2 SQIVND (reference sequence). The CDR3 coding sequence is TGTGCCAGTAGTTCCCTCTCGAACACCGGGGAGCTGTTTTTT. The encoded protein is CASSSLSNTGELFF.

The J gene is TRBJ1-1, the V gene TRBV11-2; D gene unclear. The CDR3 extends over 15 amino acids. CDR1 is SGHAT and CDR2 is FQNNGV in the germline V gene. V lost 1 base to trimming and J lost 0 bases, with 9 bases between them. CDR3 sequence reads: CASSLGSGMNTEAFF. DNA for the CDR3: TGTGCCAGCAGCTTAGGGAGCGGGATGAACACTGAAGCTTTCTTT.

The gene calls are TRBV9 and TRBJ2-2; 7 positions agree with TRBD1. This CDR3 spans 18 amino acids. Germline assignment: CDR1 SGDLS and CDR2 YYNGEE. Trimming at V came to 0 bases and at J to 0 bases, leaving 8 bases not matched to a gene. The CDR3: CASSVGLGDRPNTGELFF. The CDR3 DNA reads as TGTGCCAGCAGCGTAGGTCTTGGGGACAGACCGAACACCGGGGAGCTGTTTTTT.

This clone showed up just once. The V gene is TRBV29-1, the J gene TRBJ1-4; 9 positions agree with TRBD1. This CDR3 spans 13 amino acids. V lost 5 bases and J lost 7; bases outside the gene matches: 5. From germline, CDR1 is SQVTM and CDR2 ANQGSEA. The CDR3 protein is CSVNRGQGEKLFF. DNA of the CDR3: TGCAGCGTTAACAGGGGGCAAGGTGAAAAACTGTTTTTT.

This chain uses TRBV24-1 with TRBJ2-3; TRBD1 agrees at 7 bases. The V gene end was trimmed by 7 bases and the J gene end by 14 bases; junction bases not matched to a gene: 11. Per germline, CDR1 KGHDR and CDR2 SFDVKD. The CDR3 is 12 amino acids. The CDR3 here is CATSRTGVIGYF. CDR3 DNA sequence: TGTGCCACCAGCCGCACAGGGGTGATAGGGTATTTT.

The chain employs TRBV27 and TRBJ1-1; D is undetermined. Germline values: CDR1 MNHEY, CDR2 SMNVEV (reference sequence). The CDR3 has 14 residues. V shed 4 bases and J shed 2 bases, with 11 bases lying between them. CDR3: CASSYRGPNTEAFF. CDR3 DNA sequence: TGTGCCAGCAGTTATCGAGGGCCCAACACTGAAGCTTTCTTT.

This chain connects TRBV3-1 (or the pseudogene TRBV3-2) to TRBJ1-6; D not certain. V lost 6 bases, J lost 7 bases, and 16 bases lay in between. This CDR3 spans 15 amino acids. In germline, CDR1 is LGHDT, CDR2 YNNKEL (reference sequence). The CDR3 DNA reads TGTGCCAGCAGGTCGACGGGAGCTTTAAATTCACCCCTCCACTTT. Translating it yields CASRSTGALNSPLHF.

This clone has ten or more counts. Other DNA sequences in the same sample also yield this CDR3. The chain links TRBV28 to TRBJ2-2; D uncertain. From germline, CDR1 is MDHEN and CDR2 SYDVKM. V was shortened by 2 bases and J by 1 base, with 2 bases between the two germline ends. CDR3 size: 13 residues. Here the CDR3 reads CASSLLNTGELFF. For the CDR3, the DNA is TGTGCCAGCAGTTTACTGAACACCGGGGAGCTGTTTTTT.

A single count supports this clone. At one of its ends the junction is not consistent with the germline gene, which may arise from a read error. The genes are TRBV5-4 and TRBJ2-7; TRBD2 is a possible D gene (6 bases). The CDR3 totals 13 residues. Germline V gene lookup returns CDR1 SGHNT and CDR2 YYREEE (reference sequence). The CDR3 is CASSLAGVDLNSF. The CDR3 DNA follows: TGTGCCAGCAGCTTGGCGGGGGTGGACCTAAATAGTTTC.